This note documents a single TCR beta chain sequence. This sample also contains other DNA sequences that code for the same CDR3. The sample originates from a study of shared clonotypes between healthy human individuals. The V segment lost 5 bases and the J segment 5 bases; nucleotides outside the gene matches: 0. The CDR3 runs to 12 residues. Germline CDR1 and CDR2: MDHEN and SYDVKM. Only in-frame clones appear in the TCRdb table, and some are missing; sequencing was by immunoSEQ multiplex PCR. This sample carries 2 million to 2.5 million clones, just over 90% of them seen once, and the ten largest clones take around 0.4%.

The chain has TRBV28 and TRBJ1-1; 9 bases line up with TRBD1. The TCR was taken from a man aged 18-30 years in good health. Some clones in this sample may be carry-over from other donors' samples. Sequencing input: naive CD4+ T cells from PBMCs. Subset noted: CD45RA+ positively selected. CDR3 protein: CASSGQGTEAFF. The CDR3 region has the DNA TGTGCCAGCAGTGGACAGGGGACTGAAGCTTTCTTT.